The present T cell receptor (beta chain) was sequenced within a study of blood T cell repertoires in COVID-19. Study context: There were acute and convalescent COVID-19 samples, and they came from the United States, Italy and Spain. From T cells, B-cell-depleted T cells, or PBMCs came the material, which was cDNA or gDNA.

The V end was cut by 6 bases, the J end by 6 bases, with 8 bases between. The germline CDR1 and CDR2 sequences are SGHRS and YFSETQ. The CDR3 is 11 residues long. Source study methods: How many nucleated cells were present was estimated from reference gene primer amplification. The assay was immunoSEQ multiplex PCR, and TCRdb's table has in-frame clones only and misses some. V, J and clone size derive from that table, while D and trimming were established from the DNA sequence. The table shows under 85,000 clones, with 80% to 90% occurring only once. The receptor was isolated from a man older than 75 in a cohort sampled during active COVID-19. The V gene is TRBV5-1, the J gene TRBJ2-3; a weak D match, TRBD2 (5 bases). The sequenced sample was peripheral blood. CDR3 in amino acids: CASNGEDTQYF. Here the CDR3 DNA reads TGCGCCAGCAACGGGGAGGATACGCAGTATTTT. Filled out from reference TRBV5-1 and TRBJ2-3, the complete variable domain reads KAGVTQTPRYLIKTRGQQVTLSCSPISGHRSVSWYQQTPGQGLQFLFEYFSETQRNKGNFPGRFSGRQFSNSRSEMNVSTLELGDSALYLCASNGEDTQYFGPGTRLTVL.